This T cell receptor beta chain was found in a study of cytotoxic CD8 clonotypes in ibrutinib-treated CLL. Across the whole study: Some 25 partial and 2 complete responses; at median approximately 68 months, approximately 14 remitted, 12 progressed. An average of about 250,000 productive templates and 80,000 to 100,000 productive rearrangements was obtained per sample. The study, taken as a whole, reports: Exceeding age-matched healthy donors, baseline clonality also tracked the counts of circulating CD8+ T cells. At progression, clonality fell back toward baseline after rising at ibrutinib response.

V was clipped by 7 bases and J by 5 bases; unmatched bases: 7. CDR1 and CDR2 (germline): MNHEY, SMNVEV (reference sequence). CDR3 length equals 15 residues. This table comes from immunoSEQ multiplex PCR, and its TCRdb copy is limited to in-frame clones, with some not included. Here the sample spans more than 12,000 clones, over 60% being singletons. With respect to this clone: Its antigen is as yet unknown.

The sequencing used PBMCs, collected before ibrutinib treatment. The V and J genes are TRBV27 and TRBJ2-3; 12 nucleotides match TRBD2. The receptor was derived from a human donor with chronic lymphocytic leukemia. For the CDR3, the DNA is TGTGCCAGCACCTGGACTAGCGGGACATTAGATACGCAGTATTTT. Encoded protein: CASTWTSGTLDTQYF.